A selection of T cell receptor beta chains follows, all from one sample in a study of metastatic and nonmetastatic thyroid tumors. Through MiXCR, TCRdb re-clonotyped the PCR reads. Among about 22,000 clones listed, approximately 40% were seen once. Input material: blood. These receptors were obtained from a male donor with papillary thyroid cancer or a benign thyroid nodule (not recorded which). Some clones in this sample may be carry-over from other donors' samples. The CDR3 runs from the conserved cysteine through the conserved F or W. D genes are given only for firm matches. Where a row states a size, it is once, few, many or the class of an expanded clone; other rows omit it.

d_call j_call clone_size v_call cdr3_length cdr3_nt cdr3_aa
TRBD1 TRBJ1-4 many TRBV28 17 TGTGCCAGCAGGCGATCGGGGACAGGGAATGGTAATGAAAAACTGTTTTTT CASRRSGTGNGNEKLFF
. TRBJ1-3 . TRBV12-3/TRBV12-4 18 TGTGCCAGCAGTTTTTCGTTCGGCAGGGGAGAGTCTGGAAACACCATATATTTT CASSFSFGRGESGNTIYF
. TRBJ2-3 medium-sized TRBV6-1 14 TGTGCCAGCAGTGAGTTTGGGCCCACAGATACGCAGTATTTT CASSEFGPTDTQYF
TRBD1 TRBJ1-2 . TRBV5-1 16 TGCGCCAGCAGCTTGGCCCTAGGCAGGGGGGACTATGGCTACACCTTC CASSLALGRGDYGYTF
TRBD2 TRBJ2-7 . TRBV13 14 TGTGCCAGCAGCTTACGGGAGGCTCCCTACGAGCAGTACTTC CASSLREAPYEQYF
. TRBJ1-2 . TRBV28 14 TGTGCCAGCGGCGGGGCTCTTCTAAACTATGGCTACACCTTC CASGGALLNYGYTF
. TRBJ2-4 . TRBV18 16 TGTGCCAGCTCACCTACTCGGGAGTGGGGCAAAAACATTCAGTACTTC CASSPTREWGKNIQYF
. TRBJ2-2 many TRBV15 14 TGTGCCACCAGCAGAGTCCGGCCCGCCGGGGAGCTGTTTTTT CATSRVRPAGELFF
. TRBJ2-7 few TRBV28 12 TGTGCCAGCAGTCCACATAGGTACGAGCAGTACTTC CASSPHRYEQYF
TRBD2 TRBJ2-1 many TRBV24-1 17 TGTGCCACCAGTGATAGGACTAGCGGGAGCGTTTACAATGAGCAGTTCTTC CATSDRTSGSVYNEQFF
. TRBJ1-1 . TRBV2 13 TGTGCCAGCAGTGACGGAGGGAACACTGAAGCTTTCTTT CASSDGGNTEAFF
. TRBJ2-2 . TRBV30 15 TGTGCCTGGAGGGGCCCCGTCCTCGACTCCGGGGAGCTGTTTTTT CAWRGPVLDSGELFF
TRBD2 TRBJ2-1 medium-sized TRBV20-1 16 TGCAGTGCTAGGGCGCTAGCGGGATCCTACAACAATGAGCAGTTCTTC CSARALAGSYNNEQFF
TRBD1 TRBJ2-7 few TRBV12-3/TRBV12-4 15 TGTGCCAGCAGGTTCCGGGACAGGGCCCCCTACGAGCAGTACTTC CASRFRDRAPYEQYF
TRBD1 TRBJ2-7 . TRBV7-2 16 TGTGCCAGCAGCTTAGTCGCCGGGACAGGACCCTACGAGCAGTACTTC CASSLVAGTGPYEQYF
. TRBJ1-2 . TRBV11-2 13 TGTGCCAGCAGCTTCGAAGGGACCAATGGCTACACCTTC CASSFEGTNGYTF
. TRBJ1-1 medium-sized TRBV5-1 15 TGCGCCAGCAGCTTAGCAGCCGGACCGAACACTGAAGCTTTCTTT CASSLAAGPNTEAFF
TRBD1 TRBJ1-3 . TRBV20-1 15 TGCAGTGCTAGAGATCAGGGGGTCCCCGGAAACACCATATATTTT CSARDQGVPGNTIYF
. TRBJ2-3 many TRBV25-1 11 TGTGCCAGCAGTGGGTTAAATACGCAGTATTTT CASSGLNTQYF
. TRBJ1-1 medium-sized TRBV27 11 TGTGCCAGCAGCAAGGGGACTGAAGCTTTCTTT CASSKGTEAFF
. TRBJ2-1 many TRBV19 13 TGTGCCAGTACCCTAGGTATGACGAATGAGCAGTTCTTC CASTLGMTNEQFF
TRBD2 TRBJ2-1 few TRBV28 14 TGTGCCAGCATAGCGGGAGGGTATTACAATGAGCAGTTCTTC CASIAGGYYNEQFF
TRBD2 TRBJ2-1 . TRBV4-2 17 TGTGCCAGCAGCCCTATGCCTAAGGGACTAGCCAACAATGAGCGGTTCTTC CASSPMPKGLANNERFF